The sequence of this T cell receptor beta chain was determined in a study of T-cell reconstitution after alpha-beta-depleted transplantation in children. The CDR3 loop spans 14 amino acids. This clonotype was seen at least ten times. Unique molecular identifiers were used to barcode this TCRbeta library. TCRdb reanalysed the PCR reads using MiXCR and keeps one entry per CDR3 protein. The table includes 190,000 or so distinct CDR3 sequences, about 6.8% detected once. Source: PBMCs from the stem cell graft donor, taken from the stem cell graft. The receptor comes from a human donor who donated a stem cell graft to a child with Wiskott-Aldrich syndrome. The chain links TRBV21-1 to TRBJ2-5; the table's D call, TRBD1, has no DNA check behind it. TRBV21-1 counts as a pseudogene. Written as DNA, the CDR3 is TGTGCCAGCAGTATGACAGGGATCGGAGAGACCCAGTACTTC. It codes for CASSMTGIGETQYF.